This T cell receptor beta chain was observed in a study of human T cells and chemical hapten exposure. Time point described: healthy volunteer bleed at 2 weeks. RNA extraction used unfractionated whole blood as the source of total RNA. This clonotype has at least ten counts. From germline, CDR1 is MNHNS and CDR2 SASEGT. Trimming stripped 4 bases from V and 0 bases from J, with 18 bases between. The CDR3 totals 17 residues. Separate cDNA molecules received unique molecular identifiers, which the library attached to them. Per the original data handling: With a range of about 23,224 to 700,000, the median per sample was around 96,000 TCRs. TCRdb used MiXCR to reprocess the RACE reads, holding one entry per CDR3 protein. None of the V and J calls come from the authors' own analysis; TCRdb made them. The sample includes tens of thousands of distinct CDR3 sequences, about 3.9% of them seen just once.

The V gene is TRBV6-1, the J gene TRBJ1-1, with TRBD1 as a possible D gene (5 bases). The sample comprised whole blood. The receptor comes from a female donor in good health. Some clones in this sample may be carry-over from other donors' samples. CDR3 protein: CASSVRIWGVLNTEAFF. The CDR3 coding sequence is TGTGCCAGCAGTGTTCGAATCTGGGGGGTGCTGAACACTGAAGCTTTCTTT.